This TCR beta chain was identified during a study of T cells in Graves' hyperthyroidism and ophthalmopathy. Details on this clonotype: What it recognizes is unknown.

Overall study results and limits: Ophthalmopathy was separated from stable hyperthyroidism by a 13 V-J model.

The CDR3 runs 15 residues. The germline V gene encodes CDR1 LNHDA and CDR2 SQIVND (reference sequence). V was trimmed by 8 bases and J by 4 bases, leaving 17 bases between them. Aged 18 to 65, the patients had hyperthyroidism that was newly diagnosed and had lasted under 2 months. RNA transcripts served as the template for amplifying TCR beta CDR3 regions. The TCR CDR3 first-round RT-PCR relied on the HTBI primer set. A single record per CDR3 protein comes from TCRdb applying MiXCR to the multiplex PCR reads. Seen here are hundreds of thousands of distinct CDR3 sequences, 14% observed once, and the top ten hold 20% to 25%.

The sequenced sample consisted of blood. The chain carries TRBV19 and TRBJ2-2; maybe TRBD1 (7 bases). This sequence originates from a woman in her 30s with Graves' hyperthyroidism. DNA of the CDR3: TGTGCCAGTGGCCCACGACAGGGAGGCACCGGGGAGCTGTTTTTT. Translation gives CASGPRQGGTGELFF.